Presented here are 19 T cell receptor beta chains from one specimen sequenced in a study of T cells expressing NK-cell markers. TCRdb re-called the 5' RACE reads; one entry per CDR3 protein, DNA not given. This listing includes more than 400,000 distinct CDR3 sequences. Sequencing was performed on blood T cells: a sorted CD56 or NKG2C T cell subset, CD4+ or CD8+ T cells, or bulk PBMC T cells (not recorded which). All receptors derive from a woman aged 18 to 75 in good health.

V usage is TRBV20-1 and J usage is TRBJ2-1; TCRdb names TRBD1, which stays unverified in the absence of DNA. The CDR3 runs 13 residues. The V gene's germline CDR1 is DFQATT and CDR2 SNEGSKA (reference sequence). CDR3 loop: CSASGRSPNEQFF.

This rearrangement joins TRBV19 to TRBJ1-6. The CDR3 covers 17 residues. Per the germline V gene, CDR1 is LNHDA and CDR2 is SQIVND (reference sequence). The CDR3 sequence is CASTNRVSRSTDSPLHF.

The chain recombines TRBV15 with TRBJ2-3; TCRdb returns TRBD1, unconfirmable since there is no DNA. The CDR3 contains 15 residues. CDR1 LNHNV and CDR2 YYDKDF come from the germline V gene (reference sequence). The CDR3 loop is CATSRAGPSTDTQYF.

The chain joins TRBV6-2 or TRBV6-3 to TRBJ1-2. Germline CDR1 reads MNHEY; CDR2 reads SVGEGT. This CDR3 spans 14 amino acids. CDR3 residues: CASSQHLLNYGYTF.

The rearrangement links TRBV7-3 to TRBJ1-6. The CDR3 length is 13 residues. Looked up from germline, CDR1 is SGHTA and CDR2 is FQGTGA. The CDR3 spells CASSLIQGPPLHF.

The chain links TRBV5-8 to TRBJ2-3. From germline, CDR1 is SGHTS and CDR2 YDEGEE. This CDR3 spans 14 amino acids. CDR3 region: CASSSRGVLDTQYF.

The chain recombines TRBV19 with TRBJ2-2; TCRdb designates TRBD1, a call that cannot be tested without DNA. Germline assignment: CDR1 LNHDA and CDR2 SQIVND (reference sequence). This CDR3 has 17 amino acids. CDR3 sequence reads: CASFVRGTEKNTGELFF.

The V and J genes are TRBV7-2 and TRBJ2-5. The CDR3 spans 11 residues. Per the germline V gene, CDR1 is SGHTA and CDR2 is FQGNSA. Here the CDR3 reads CASSAKETQYF. Full variable domain (rest looked up from reference TRBV7-2 and TRBJ2-5): GAGVSQSPSNKVTEKGKDVELRCDPISGHTALYWYRQSLGQGLEFLIYFQGNSAPDKSGLPSDRFSAERTGGSVSTLTIQRTQQEDSAVYLCASSAKETQYFGPGTRLLVL.

This CDR3 reads CASIDRSNTGELFF. The rearrangement joins TRBV12-3 or TRBV12-4 to TRBJ2-2; TCRdb gives TRBD1 as the D gene, but with no DNA this cannot be confirmed. CDR3 length: 14 amino acids.

CDR3 residues: CASSPPGQGATNEKLFF. The rearrangement joins TRBV7-9 to TRBJ1-4; TCRdb indicates TRBD1, and absent DNA this call remains unverified. The V gene's germline CDR1 is SEHNR and CDR2 FQNEAQ (reference sequence). The CDR3 runs to 17 residues.

The V and J genes are TRBV12-3 or TRBV12-4 and TRBJ2-5; the TCRdb call, TRBD1, lacks DNA for checking. There are 19 residues in the CDR3. CDR3 protein: CASSPWDRGPSTHQETQYF.

The chain couples TRBV20-1 to TRBJ2-7; there is no DNA to check the TCRdb D call of TRBD2. There are 15 residues in the CDR3. The germline V gene has CDR1 DFQATT and CDR2 SNEGSKA (reference sequence). CDR3 loop: CSASFLSGRFHEQYF.

The chain combines TRBV7-2 with TRBJ1-4. Germline assignment: CDR1 SGHTA and CDR2 FQGNSA. This CDR3 is 15 amino acids long. CDR3: CASSHRGGLMEKLFF.

The chain carries TRBV7-2 and TRBJ2-3; TCRdb's D call of TRBD2 is untestable without DNA. CDR1 and CDR2 (germline): SGHTA, FQGNSA. The CDR3 contains 14 residues. This CDR3 is CASSLGGFADTQYF.

The chain uses TRBV4-2 and TRBJ2-5; TCRdb outputs TRBD2, but without DNA this stays unchecked. This CDR3 comprises 13 residues. CDR1 and CDR2 from the germline V gene are LGHNA and YNFKEQ. Here the CDR3 reads CASSQEAAGAKYF.

This chain links TRBV12-3 or TRBV12-4 with TRBJ1-2; TCRdb picks TRBD1, but there is no DNA to check that call. The CDR3 is 13 amino acids. The CDR3 here is CASSRDSFYGYTF.

This chain uses TRBV6-5 with TRBJ1-2. The CDR3 has 15 amino acids. Germline lookup yields CDR1 MNHEY and CDR2 SVGAGI. The CDR3 reads CASSYAVGYNYGYTF.

The chain recombines TRBV7-8 with TRBJ2-3. This CDR3 has 13 amino acids. CDR1 and CDR2 from the germline V gene are SGHVS and FQNEAQ. CDR3 residues: CASSPQRTDTQYF.

The genes are TRBV5-1 and TRBJ1-1; TCRdb picks TRBD1, but there is no DNA to check that call. Germline values: CDR1 SGHRS, CDR2 YFSETQ. This CDR3 is 14 amino acids long. The CDR3 sequence is CASSQQEGGTEAFF.